Reported below is one TCR beta chain. Its antigen is currently unknown. The V gene lost 0 bases and the J gene lost 8 bases, with 7 bases spanning the gap. The CDR3 extends over 12 amino acids. From germline, CDR1 is LGHNA and CDR2 YSLEER. The source of the sample is a study of T cell repertoires in cytomegalovirus infection. Background on the study: CMV infection and matching HLA type were both indicated by public TCR beta signatures. Findings and limits, study-wide: Clonotypes of TCR beta that were HLA-C-restricted and CMV-specific dominated the ex vivo response. Of the TCR beta families, the public ones yielded a cumulative frequency that identified carriers of CMV plus the relevant HLA.

From the reads, TCRdb called clonotypes with MiXCR, one entry per CDR3 protein. The sample contains approximately 290,000 distinct CDR3 sequences, around 25% of which appear only once. Material: PBMCs. The sequence derives from a human donor in good health (CMV status not recorded). Some clones in this sample may be carry-over from other donors' samples. The chain joins TRBV4-3 to TRBJ1-2, with D maybe TRBD1 (5 bases). The chain's CDR3 is CASSQDAGGYTF. The CDR3 region has the DNA TGCGCCAGCAGCCAAGATGCAGGGGGCTACACCTTC.